Here is one TCR beta chain with its context. Its recognized antigen is unknown. No much larger clone is present one base from it, and per-base qualities are unavailable. Whole blood was collected in K2EDTA tubes by collaborating institutions according to the institutions' own protocols. For TCRbeta analysis, collaborators shipped samples as frozen whole blood, isolated PBMCs, or DNA extracted from either of those sample types. These data belong to a study of blood T cell repertoires in COVID-19 (dated by TCRdb to about 2020). Notes on the research overall: Samples from collaborators originated in the United States, Italy and Spain and spanned both the acute and convalescent phases of COVID-19. Subjects who had been exposed to COVID-19, were actively infected with it, or had recovered from it provided the deeply sampled blood TCRbeta repertoires that made up the dataset. Where available, HLA class I and class II types were obtained from metadata supplied by the sample provider rather than from assay-based typing. The material from the prospective study consisted of cDNA or gDNA derived from T cells, B-cell-depleted T cells, or PBMCs. The samples were drawn from two sources: the first 160 participants of the ongoing ImmuneRACE study, and 1,200 or so subjects contributed by 6 global collaborators. A de-identified subject ID, COVID-19 status, age in years and sex were almost always included in the sample metadata. The repertoires were released in a freely available public database meant as a resource for research on the immune response to SARS-CoV-2. Broader findings and caveats from the paper: Clinical and demographic metadata were provided uncurated, with the amount varying by source and participant.

The germline V and J ends show losses of 1 base and 8 bases respectively, and no gene match explains 7 bases of the junction. Inclusive of the bounding cysteine and phenylalanine, the CDR3 is 17 residues long. The entry retains the CDR3 DNA only, 51 bases that are in frame from base 1. As encoded in the germline V gene, CDR1 is SGHTA while CDR2 is FQGNSA. TCRbeta CDR3 regions were amplified from genomic DNA using the immunoSEQ Assay, a bias-controlled multiplex PCR. Processing in the source paper ran as follows. Nucleated cell counts per sample were estimated from amplification of reference gene primers within the assay. To quantify the absolute abundance of each unique TCRbeta CDR3 rearrangement, sequence reads were collapsed and filtered. For each sample, productive Simpson clonality was calculated as the square root of Simpson's diversity index over productive rearrangements. In TCRdb, the immuneACCESS table is reduced to in-frame sequences with V and J assigned. These tables do not hold every clone; where another copy was compared, an unresolved V gene accounts for under half, and the others remain unexplained. That table furnishes V, J and clone size, whereas the DNA furnished D and trimming. Across this sample there are some 190,000 clones, with more than 85% seen only once. The biggest ten clones account for 0.95% to 1.3% of the sample.

The clonotype was recovered from a man aged 25-40 years with acute or convalescent COVID-19. The specimen sequenced was peripheral blood. Recombination joined TRBV7-2 with TRBJ2-1; TRBD2 agrees with 14 junctional bases. The bases read TGTGCCAGCAGCTTAGGGAGGGGACTAGCGGGAGCGTATGAGCAGTTCTTC. The resulting protein is CASSLGRGLAGAYEQFF.